This record concerns one T cell receptor beta chain sequence. This same CDR3 is encoded by further DNA sequences in the sample. The sample belongs to a study of blood T cell repertoires in COVID-19. For the study at large: Acute-phase and convalescent COVID-19 samples originated in the United States, Italy and Spain. The cDNA or gDNA used as material had been derived from T cells, B-cell-depleted T cells, or PBMCs.

Method: immunoSEQ multiplex PCR; TCRdb's copy keeps in-frame clones and lacks some. Here the sample spans about 200,000 clones, over 85% being singletons. CDR3 length equals 13 residues. Germline V gives CDR1 SEHNR, CDR2 FQNEAQ (reference sequence). Trimming pared 4 bases from V and 5 bases from J, leaving 11 bases between. Across about two dozen US areas, participants ranged in age from 18 to 89 years. This sequence joins TRBV7-9 and TRBJ1-1, with TRBD1 as a possible D gene (5 bases). This clonotype was obtained from a woman aged 25 to 39 with acute COVID-19. The sequencing sample was made of PBMCs or T cells enriched from blood (not recorded which). Here the CDR3 reads CASSSPGGTEAFF. In DNA, the CDR3 is TGTGCCAGCAGCTCCCCGGGGGGGACTGAAGCTTTCTTT.